This record looks at one TCR beta chain sequence and its context. Its specificity is not known. This sample is part of a study of shared clonotypes between healthy human individuals. Points from the study as a whole: Limitation of the genetic and exposure-history diversity represented came from the few donors.

An assay was performed, and its level was deep. Measured with immunoSEQ multiplex PCR; TCRdb has only the in-frame clones, and not every one. There are around 2,000,000 clones in the sample; approximately 94% occur only once, and approximately 1.7% lies in the top ten. The CDR3 contains 13 residues. Germline CDR1 is SEHNR and CDR2 is FQNEAQ (reference sequence). The V end lost 6 bases, the J end lost 5 bases, and 13 bases lay between the germline ends. CD45RO-negative CD8 cells positively selected for CCR7 made up the naive population, which excluded terminally differentiated effector memory CD45RA+ cells.

This sequence was found in a man between 18 and 29 years old in good health. Some clones in this sample may be carry-over from other donors' samples. The chain joins TRBV7-9 to TRBJ1-1, with D possibly being TRBD1 (5 bases). The sample taken for sequencing was naive CD8+ T cells from PBMCs. CDR3 loop: CASRGIGVTEAFF. Written as DNA, the CDR3 is TGTGCCAGCAGAGGGATAGGGGTAACTGAAGCTTTCTTT. Variable domain in full (rest from reference TRBV7-9 and TRBJ1-1): DTGVSQNPRHKITKRGQNVTFRCDPISEHNRLYWYRQTLGQGPEFLTYFQNEAQLEKSRLLSDRFSAERPKGSFSTLEIQRTEQGDSAMYLCASRGIGVTEAFFGQGTRLTVV.